A single TCR beta chain is shown here with its context. The antigen is undetermined. At cycle 4 day 1, cycle 7 day 1, and baseline, blood was sampled. This specimen belongs to a study of OX40 agonist ivuxolimab in advanced cancers. Generated by immunoSEQ multiplex PCR, the TCRdb table keeps only in-frame clones and is missing some. The sample records under 60,000 clones, 85% to 90% being singletons. Study-wide results and limits: Among the lowest levels of clonal expansion were found in partial responders at 0.1-3.0 mg/kg.

This sequence was found in an adult with an advanced solid tumor such as melanoma, head and neck, liver or kidney cancer. The sample in question was CD4+ or CD8+ T cells sorted from blood, obtained in a trial of the OX40 agonist ivuxolimab.

The CDR3 DNA follows: TGTGCCAGCAGTGACTCGACCAGGGGGGAGACCAATGAGCAGTTCTTC. This codes for CASSDSTRGETNEQFF. The chain recombines TRBV6-4 with TRBJ2-1; possibly TRBD1 for D (7 bases). Trimming shortened V by 0 bases and J by 6 bases, and 15 bases separated the two germline ends. The CDR3 contains 16 residues. Germline values: CDR1 MRHNA, CDR2 SNTAGT.